This entry features one T cell receptor (beta chain) sequence. The sample originates from a study of blood T cell repertoires in COVID-19. V was shortened by 4 bases and J by 0 bases, with 29 bases between the two germline ends. This CDR3 spans 21 amino acids. Per the authors' pipeline: Amplified reference gene primers provided the basis for estimating nucleated cell counts. Here immunoSEQ multiplex PCR was the method, and the copy in TCRdb shows in-frame clones only, minus some. That table gives V, J and clone size, and the DNA gave D and trimming. The sample has about 39,000 clones; around 80% are singletons.

What was sequenced was peripheral blood. V usage is TRBV5-3 and J usage is TRBJ1-5; D possibly corresponds to TRBD1 (6 bases). TRBV5-3 is annotated as an ORF whose role is uncertain. The TCR sequence derives from a man aged 55 to 70 in a cohort sampled during active COVID-19. CDR3 protein: CARSPKKAGHPLFHSNQPQHF. In DNA, the CDR3 is TGTGCCAGAAGCCCCAAAAAAGCGGGACATCCCCTTTTTCATAGCAATCAGCCCCAGCATTTT.